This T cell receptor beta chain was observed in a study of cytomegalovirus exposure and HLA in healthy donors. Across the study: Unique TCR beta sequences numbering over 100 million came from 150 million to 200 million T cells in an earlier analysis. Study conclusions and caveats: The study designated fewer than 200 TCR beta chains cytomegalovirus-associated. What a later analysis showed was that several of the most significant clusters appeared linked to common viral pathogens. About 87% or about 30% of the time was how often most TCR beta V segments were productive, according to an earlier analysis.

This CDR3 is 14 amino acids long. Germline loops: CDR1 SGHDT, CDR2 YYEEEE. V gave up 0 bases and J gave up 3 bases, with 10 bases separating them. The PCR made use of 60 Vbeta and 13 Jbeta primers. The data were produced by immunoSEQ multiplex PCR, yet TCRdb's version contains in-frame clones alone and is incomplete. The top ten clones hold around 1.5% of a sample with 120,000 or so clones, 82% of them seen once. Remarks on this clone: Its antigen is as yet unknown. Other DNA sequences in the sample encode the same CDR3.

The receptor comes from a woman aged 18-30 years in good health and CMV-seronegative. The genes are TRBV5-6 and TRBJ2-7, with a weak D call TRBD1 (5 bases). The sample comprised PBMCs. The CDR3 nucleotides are TGTGCCAGCAGCTTGGGCCAGGGCCGCTACGAGCAGTACTTC. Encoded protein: CASSLGQGRYEQYF.